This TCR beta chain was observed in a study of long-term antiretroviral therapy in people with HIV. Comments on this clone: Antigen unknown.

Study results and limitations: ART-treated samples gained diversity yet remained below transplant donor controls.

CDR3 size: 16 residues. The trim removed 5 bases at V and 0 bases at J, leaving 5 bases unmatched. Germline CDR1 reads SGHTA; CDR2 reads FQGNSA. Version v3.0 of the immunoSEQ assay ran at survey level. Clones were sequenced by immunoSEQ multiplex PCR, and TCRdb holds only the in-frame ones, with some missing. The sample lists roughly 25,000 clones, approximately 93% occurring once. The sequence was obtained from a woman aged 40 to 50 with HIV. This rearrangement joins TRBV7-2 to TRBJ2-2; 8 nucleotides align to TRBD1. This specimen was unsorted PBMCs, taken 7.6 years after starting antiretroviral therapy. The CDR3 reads CASSQQGAANTGELFF. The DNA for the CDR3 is TGTGCCAGCAGCCAGCAGGGGGCCGCGAACACCGGGGAGCTGTTTTTT.